These 2 T cell receptor beta chains were sequenced from one sample in a study of blood T cell repertoires in COVID-19. Measured with immunoSEQ multiplex PCR; TCRdb has only the in-frame clones, and not every one. Of around 120,000 clones in the sample, around 80% were seen once. The material sequenced was peripheral blood. These receptors originate from an older man with active or convalescent COVID-19.

This clone was seen only a few times. The chain combines TRBV11-3 with TRBJ2-7; maybe TRBD2 (5 bases). Trimming stripped 5 bases from V and 3 bases from J, with 8 bases between. The CDR3 is made up of 12 amino acids. Germline values: CDR1 SGHNT, CDR2 YENEEA. The CDR3 nucleotides are TGTGCCAGCAGCCTACGGGACTACGAGCAGTACTTC. This sequence encodes CASSLRDYEQYF.

The rearrangement uses TRBV11-3 and TRBJ2-1, with 12 bases identical to TRBD2. Germline V gene sequence: CDR1 SGHNT, CDR2 YENEEA. V was pared by 5 bases and J by 2 bases, with 7 bases of the junction left unmatched. The CDR3 has 17 residues. CDR3 bases: TGTGCCAGCAGCGCGTTTACTAGCGGGGGGACCTACAATGAGCAGTTCTTC. It encodes CASSAFTSGGTYNEQFF.